Presented here are 23 T cell receptor beta chains from one specimen sequenced in a study of T-cell reconstitution after alpha-beta-depleted transplantation in children. Researchers prepared the TCRbeta library using unique molecular identifiers, the study reports. TCRdb reanalysed the PCR reads using MiXCR and keeps one entry per CDR3 protein. This sample carries some 200,000 distinct CDR3 sequences, approximately 8.4% of them seen once, and the ten largest clones take 35%. The source was PBMCs, mostly from graft donor cells, collected 360 days after TCRalphabeta/CD19-depleted stem cell transplant. Receptor source: a male patient under 10 years old who had a stem cell transplant for acute myeloid leukemia, so the T cells may come from the graft donor.

This clonotype was recorded at least ten times. The CDR3 DNA reads as TGTGCCAGCAGTTTGTACAGGGGGGAAGAGACCCAGTACTTC. Translated, it gives CASSLYRGEETQYF. V is TRBV12-3 or TRBV12-4 and J is TRBJ2-5; 8 bases match TRBD1. Trimming at V came to 3 bases and at J to 3 bases, leaving 3 bases not matched to a gene. CDR3 length equals 14 residues.

This clonotype was observed at least ten times. The V gene is TRBV20-1, the J gene TRBJ2-3, with D possibly called TRBD1 or TRBD2 (6 bases each). The germline CDR1 and CDR2 sequences are DFQATT and SNEGSKA (reference sequence). The length of the CDR3 is 16 residues. The V end was cut by 1 base, the J end by 4 bases, with 18 bases between. The CDR3 bases are TGCAGTGCTAGAGGGGGGGCCCCGGCCCTCCCAGATACGCAGTATTTT. It is translated as CSARGGAPALPDTQYF.

This clonotype was seen ten or more times. This chain joins TRBV20-1 and TRBJ1-2, with TRBD1 as a possible D gene (5 bases). The V and J ends lost 2 bases and 4 bases respectively, with 8 bases between them. This CDR3 comprises 12 residues. Germline V gives CDR1 DFQATT, CDR2 SNEGSKA (reference sequence). The CDR3 sequence is CSARSGIYGYTF. The CDR3 DNA sequence: TGCAGTGCTAGATCAGGGATCTATGGCTACACCTTC.

V gene TRBV9 combines with J gene TRBJ2-5; 7 nucleotides agree with TRBD2. The V segment lost 4 bases and the J segment 5 bases; nucleotides outside the gene matches: 8. This CDR3 has 14 amino acids. The V gene's germline CDR1 is SGDLS and CDR2 YYNGEE. The CDR3 DNA sequence: TGTGCCAGCAGCATGGCGGGAGTCGAGGAGACCCAGTACTTC. This codes for CASSMAGVEETQYF.

Here the CDR3 DNA reads TGTGCCAGTAGTACCTCAAAGACTAGTGGAGAGACCCAGTACTTC. Translating gives CASSTSKTSGETQYF. The chain carries TRBV19 and TRBJ2-5; the D gene is possibly TRBD2 (6 bases). Deletions cut 4 bases from V and 4 bases from J, with 16 bases between. This CDR3 has 15 amino acids. Per germline, CDR1 LNHDA and CDR2 SQIVND (reference sequence).

DNA for the CDR3: TGCAGTCCCTTCCAGGGACACATCACAGATACGCAGTATTTT. Translated: CSPFQGHITDTQYF. V is TRBV20-1 and J is TRBJ2-3; tentatively, D is TRBD1 (6 bases). With 8 bases removed from V and 2 bases from J, the gap between germline ends came to 17 bases. The CDR3 extends over 14 amino acids. Germline CDR1 DFQATT, CDR2 SNEGSKA (reference sequence).

V is TRBV27 and J is TRBJ2-7; 7 bases agree with TRBD2. The trim removed 5 bases at V and 1 base at J, leaving 11 bases unmatched. Germline loops: CDR1 MNHEY, CDR2 SMNVEV (reference sequence). CDR3 length equals 16 residues. The CDR3 sequence: CASSPYETSKSYEQYF. CDR3 bases: TGTGCCAGCAGTCCATATGAGACTAGCAAGTCCTACGAGCAGTACTTC.

The sample holds many counts of this clonotype. The chain is built from TRBV5-1 and TRBJ2-7; 10 nucleotides line up with TRBD2. The CDR3 length is 15 residues. After removal of 4 bases from V and 3 bases from J, the junction contained 7 bases not matched to a gene. Germline CDR1 and CDR2: SGHRS and YFSETQ. The CDR3 DNA sequence: TGCGCCAGCAGCCGAATAGCGGGAGGTTTCTACGAGCAGTACTTC. Translation: CASSRIAGGFYEQYF.

This clonotype was recorded a few times. This chain connects TRBV5-1 to TRBJ2-1; no firm D call. V was pared by 2 bases and J by 0 bases, with 12 bases between. Germline assignment: CDR1 SGHRS and CDR2 YFSETQ. The CDR3 is made up of 16 amino acids. The CDR3 reads CASSFDSGFSYNEQFF. The CDR3 DNA is TGCGCCAGCAGCTTTGACTCTGGGTTCTCCTACAATGAGCAGTTCTTC. Using reference TRBV5-1 and TRBJ2-1 for the parts outside the CDR3, the full variable domain is KAGVTQTPRYLIKTRGQQVTLSCSPISGHRSVSWYQQTPGQGLQFLFEYFSETQRNKGNFPGRFSGRQFSNSRSEMNVSTLELGDSALYLCASSFDSGFSYNEQFFGPGTRLTVL.

This clonotype was seen at least ten times. The rearrangement links TRBV7-6 to TRBJ2-3, with unresolved D. V lost 1 base and J 6 bases, leaving 11 bases between the germline ends. This CDR3 has 14 amino acids. Per the germline V gene, CDR1 is SGHVS and CDR2 is FNYEAQ. The CDR3 sequence: CASSLVLASDTQYF. In nucleotides, the CDR3 is TGTGCCAGCAGCTTAGTGTTAGCTTCGGATACGCAGTATTTT.

This clonotype was seen a handful of times. The chain links TRBV28 to TRBJ2-3; D might be TRBD2 (7 bases). The CDR3 loop spans 14 amino acids. Trimming pared 5 bases from V and 6 bases from J, leaving 15 bases between. Germline assignment: CDR1 MDHEN and CDR2 SYDVKM. CDR3 amino acids: CASSNWGGRDTQYF. CDR3 in DNA: TGTGCCAGCAGTAACTGGGGGGGCCGGGATACGCAGTATTTT.

Many counts were recorded for this clonotype. The V and J genes are TRBV4-2 and TRBJ2-2; 15 bases line up with TRBD2. The CDR3 is 22 residues long. V was pared by 1 base and J by 7 bases, with 19 bases of the junction left unmatched. From germline, CDR1 is LGHNA and CDR2 YNFKEQ. In nucleotides, the CDR3 is TGTGCCAGCAGCCAAGTTGGGGGAGCCATTCGGACTAGCGGGAGGGCACACGGGGAGCTGTTTTTT. As protein: CASSQVGGAIRTSGRAHGELFF.

The V call is TRBV7-2, the J call TRBJ2-3, with D hard to call. CDR1 and CDR2 (germline): SGHTA, FQGNSA. The CDR3 covers 14 residues. The V end lost 5 bases, the J end lost 0 bases, and 9 bases lay between the germline ends. CDR3 sequence reads: CASSPSPSTDTQYF. CDR3 coding DNA: TGTGCCAGCAGCCCCTCTCCTAGCACAGATACGCAGTATTTT.

This clonotype was picked up a small number of times. The V and J genes are TRBV5-1 and TRBJ2-1; TRBD1 aligns across 9 bases. The CDR3 extends over 15 amino acids. V trimming: 3 bases; J trimming: 3 bases; junction bases outside the gene matches: 4. In germline, CDR1 is SGHRS, CDR2 YFSETQ. The CDR3, as DNA: TGCGCCAGCAGCTCAAACAGGGGGCTCTACAATGAGCAGTTCTTC. Protein product: CASSSNRGLYNEQFF.

The table lists this clonotype with many counts. The chain carries TRBV5-1 and TRBJ2-1, with TRBD2 identical over 13 bases. Per germline, CDR1 SGHRS and CDR2 YFSETQ. Trimming at V came to 4 bases and at J to 0 bases, leaving 7 bases not matched to a gene. The CDR3 has 18 amino acids. The CDR3 DNA reads TGCGCCAGCAGCCCAAACACTAGCGGGAGGGGCTCCTACAATGAGCAGTTCTTC. It translates to CASSPNTSGRGSYNEQFF.

This clonotype was detected ten times or more. This rearrangement joins TRBV11-2 to TRBJ2-3, with TRBD2 identical over 14 bases. The V and J ends lost 5 bases and 0 bases, in that order; junction bases with no gene match: 7. The CDR3 runs 18 residues. Germline CDR1 and CDR2: SGHAT and FQNNGV. The CDR3 nucleotides are TGTGCCAGCAGCCCCGGGACTAGCGGGGGTACTAGCACAGATACGCAGTATTTT. It encodes CASSPGTSGGTSTDTQYF.

In this sample, this clonotype turned up many times. This chain links TRBV4-2 with TRBJ2-6; TRBD2 agrees at 12 bases. The CDR3 is 20 amino acids. The junction had 14 bases not matched to a gene; V was cut back by 4 bases and J by 4 bases. Germline V gene data show CDR1 as LGHNA and CDR2 as YNFKEQ. The CDR3 DNA reads TGTGCCAGCAGCCTAGGCAGATTACTAGCGGGAGGAACCGGGGCCAACGTCCTGACTTTC. Its translation is CASSLGRLLAGGTGANVLTF.

This clonotype was recorded at least ten times. This chain links TRBV9 with TRBJ2-1; no reliable D call. V was cut by 4 bases and J by 3 bases, with 8 bases left in between. The length of the CDR3 is 13 residues. From germline, CDR1 is SGDLS and CDR2 YYNGEE. In nucleotides, the CDR3 is TGTGCCAGCAGCCATAGACGCTACAATGAGCAGTTCTTC. The encoded protein is CASSHRRYNEQFF. Based on the CDR3 plus reference TRBV9 and TRBJ2-1, the full variable domain is DSGVTQTPKHLITATGQRVTLRCSPRSGDLSVYWYQQSLDQGLQFLIQYYNGEERAKGNILERFSAQQFPDLHSELNLSSLELGDSALYFCASSHRRYNEQFFGPGTRLTVL.

This clonotype was found many times. The J gene is TRBJ2-3, the V gene TRBV20-1, with D perhaps TRBD1 (5 bases). The CDR3 totals 14 residues. Germline V gene lookup returns CDR1 DFQATT and CDR2 SNEGSKA (reference sequence). V shed 3 bases and J shed 1 base, with 11 bases lying between them. CDR3 protein: CSARQGAGTDTQYF. The CDR3 nucleotides are TGCAGTGCTAGGCAGGGCGCGGGCACAGATACGCAGTATTTT.

The DNA of the CDR3 is TGCGCCAGCAGTGAGTTAGGGGCGTCCACAGATACGCAGTATTTT. Protein product: CASSELGASTDTQYF. This rearrangement joins TRBV10-2 to TRBJ2-3; the D gene is possibly TRBD1 (5 bases). CDR1 is WSHSY, CDR2 SAAADI, per germline. The V end was cut by 1 base, the J end by 2 bases, with 10 bases between. This CDR3 comprises 15 residues.

In this sample, this clonotype turned up a few times. The chain carries TRBV12-3 or TRBV12-4 and TRBJ2-7; 8 bases are a match to TRBD2. The trim removed 7 bases at V and 3 bases at J, leaving 5 bases unmatched. The CDR3 is made up of 13 amino acids. CDR3 sequence reads: CASTPGGVYEQYF. CDR3 sequence (DNA): TGTGCCAGCACCCCGGGAGGGGTCTACGAGCAGTACTTC.

This clonotype was found a few times. The chain links TRBV12-3 or TRBV12-4 to TRBJ1-1; no clear D gene. Trimming removed 3 bases at V and 6 bases at J, with 11 bases between. The CDR3 has 13 residues. The CDR3: CASSFSAFAEAFF. For the CDR3, the DNA is TGTGCCAGCAGTTTTAGTGCCTTCGCTGAAGCTTTCTTT.

This clonotype came up a few times. The CDR3 is CSAKMRAVSNYGYTF. CDR3 sequence (DNA): TGCAGTGCTAAAATGCGGGCAGTGTCTAACTATGGCTACACCTTC. The chain recombines TRBV20-1 with TRBJ1-2, with D uncertain. The CDR3 spans 15 residues. Germline CDR1 is DFQATT and CDR2 is SNEGSKA (reference sequence). The germline V and J ends were trimmed by 4 bases and 0 bases, with 15 bases remaining between them.